This T cell receptor beta chain was recovered during a study of blood T cell repertoires in COVID-19. In the study overall: Researchers got acute and convalescent COVID-19 samples from the United States, Italy and Spain. Nucleic acid was either cDNA or gDNA, and it came from T cells, B-cell-depleted T cells, or PBMCs.

V trimming: 3 bases; J trimming: 2 bases; junction bases outside the gene matches: 6. Germline CDR1 SEHNR, CDR2 FQNEAQ (reference sequence). The CDR3 has 17 amino acids. As processed by the authors: Reference gene primers were amplified, and this amplification served to estimate nucleated cell counts. Clones were read by immunoSEQ multiplex PCR, and TCRdb kept only the in-frame ones, dropping some. The V and J calls and clone size are taken from that table; D and trimming were inferred from the DNA. The sample lists 65,000 or so clones, roughly 87% occurring once. This TCR derives from a human donor with acute or convalescent COVID-19. The donor label of this sample is uncertain. The chain uses TRBV7-9 and TRBJ2-6; 8 nucleotides match TRBD1. The sequencing sample was made of peripheral blood. CDR3 protein: CASSLGTGITGANVLTF. CDR3 DNA sequence: TGTGCCAGCAGCTTGGGGACAGGCATCACTGGGGCCAACGTCCTGACTTTC.